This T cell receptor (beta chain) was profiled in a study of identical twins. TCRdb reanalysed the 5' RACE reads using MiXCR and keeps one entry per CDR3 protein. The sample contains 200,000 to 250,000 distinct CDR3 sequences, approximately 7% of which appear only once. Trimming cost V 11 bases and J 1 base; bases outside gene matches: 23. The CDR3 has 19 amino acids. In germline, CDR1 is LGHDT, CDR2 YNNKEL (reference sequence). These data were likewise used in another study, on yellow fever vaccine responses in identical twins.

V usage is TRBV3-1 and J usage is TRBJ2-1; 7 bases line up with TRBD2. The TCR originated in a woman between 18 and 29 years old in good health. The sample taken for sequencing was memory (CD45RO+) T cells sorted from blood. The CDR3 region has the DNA TGTGCCTCCTCCAAGTCCGTGACTAGCAGAGTGTCGTCCTACAATGAGCAGTTCTTC. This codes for CASSKSVTSRVSSYNEQFF.